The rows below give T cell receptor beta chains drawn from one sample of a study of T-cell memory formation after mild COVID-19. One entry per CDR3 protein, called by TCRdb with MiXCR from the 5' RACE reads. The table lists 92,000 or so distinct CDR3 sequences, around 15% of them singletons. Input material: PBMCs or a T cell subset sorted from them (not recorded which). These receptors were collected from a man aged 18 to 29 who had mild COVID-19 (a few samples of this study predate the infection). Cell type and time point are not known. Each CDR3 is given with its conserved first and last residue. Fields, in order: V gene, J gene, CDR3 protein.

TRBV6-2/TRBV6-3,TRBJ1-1,CASKGRGPPEAFF
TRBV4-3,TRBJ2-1,CASSQDWDSDEQFF
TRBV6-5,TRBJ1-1,CASSHFAPNTGISEAFF
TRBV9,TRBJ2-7,CASTPGPAAYEQYF
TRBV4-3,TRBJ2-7,CASSQDSTGPYEQYF
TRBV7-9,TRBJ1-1,CASRPGNTEAFF
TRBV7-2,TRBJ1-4,CASSLVGPINEKLFF
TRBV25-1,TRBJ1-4,CASSEGISEKLFF
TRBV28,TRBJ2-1,CASSSSGTGNNEQFF
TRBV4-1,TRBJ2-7,CASSQDRGPYEQYF
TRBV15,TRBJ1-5,CATSRVGGFNQPQHF
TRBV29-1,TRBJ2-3,CSVDGTGITDTQYF
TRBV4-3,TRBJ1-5,CASSQDQQGNQPQHF
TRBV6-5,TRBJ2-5,CASSHAHRRYF
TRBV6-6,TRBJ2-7,CASSYFGTSYEQYF
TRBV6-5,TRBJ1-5,CASSYSGFKGLDQPQHF
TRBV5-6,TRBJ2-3,CASSLKTGASADTQYF
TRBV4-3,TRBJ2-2,CASSQGRGLARGELFF
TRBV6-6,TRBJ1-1,CASTLGGGGTEAFF
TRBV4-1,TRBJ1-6,CASSQAGQFDSPLHF
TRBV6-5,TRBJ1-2,CASSPSSRGYGYTF
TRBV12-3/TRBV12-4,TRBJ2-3,CASSLWTERNTDTQYF
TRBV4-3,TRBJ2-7,CASSQGGTGTYEQYF
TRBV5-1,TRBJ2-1,CASSLALAIEQFF
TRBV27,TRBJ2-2,CASSFSDLTGELFF
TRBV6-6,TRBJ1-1,CASSYSTNPEAFF